A single sample gave rise to the 16 T cell receptor beta chains below, sequenced in a study of blood T cell repertoires in COVID-19. Generated by immunoSEQ multiplex PCR, the TCRdb table keeps only in-frame clones and is missing some. The sample holds about 300,000 clones, roughly 90% seen once. Material: peripheral blood. The receptors shown here come from a woman aged 25 to 39 with COVID-19, enrolled during active disease.

The chain joins TRBV30 to TRBJ2-7; D is perhaps TRBD1 (6 bases). CDR1 is GTSNPN, CDR2 SVGIG, per germline (reference sequence). This CDR3 has 19 amino acids. V was trimmed by 1 base and J by 0 bases, leaving 25 bases between them. The chain's CDR3 is CAWSGYGGRGRLSSYEQYF. DNA for the CDR3: TGTGCCTGGAGTGGCTATGGAGGCAGGGGACGACTCAGCTCCTACGAGCAGTACTTC.

The chain uses TRBV19 and TRBJ1-1; 7 bases agree with TRBD1. The CDR3 is 14 amino acids. J lost 6 bases, V lost 6 bases, and 10 bases had no gene match. Germline CDR1 is LNHDA and CDR2 is SQIVND (reference sequence). The CDR3 region has the DNA TGTGCCAGTAGCACAGGGGTTGCGATCGCTGAAGCTTTCTTT. Protein sequence: CASSTGVAIAEAFF.

This sequence joins TRBV5-1 and TRBJ2-5, with TRBD1 matching 7 bases. Germline CDR1 reads SGHRS; CDR2 reads YFSETQ. V dropped 0 bases and J dropped 7; count of bases not matched to a gene: 6. CDR3 length equals 14 residues. This chain's CDR3 is CASSLETDRRTQYF. The CDR3 DNA reads TGCGCCAGCAGCTTGGAGACGGACAGGAGGACCCAGTACTTC.

The V call is TRBV3-1 (or the pseudogene TRBV3-2), the J call TRBJ1-6; D ambiguous. The germline V gene has CDR1 LGHDT and CDR2 YNNKEL (reference sequence). V shed 7 bases and J shed 2 bases, with 6 bases lying between them. The CDR3 runs 13 residues. The CDR3 bases are TGTGCCAGCAACCGCGCCTATAATTCACCCCTCCACTTT. This sequence encodes CASNRAYNSPLHF.

This chain links TRBV28 with TRBJ2-2; the match to TRBD2 covers 9 bases. This CDR3 spans 14 amino acids. Germline V gives CDR1 MDHEN, CDR2 SYDVKM. Losses at the gene ends were 8 bases for V and 2 bases for J; bases not matched to a gene: 3. DNA for the CDR3: TGTGCCAGCTGTAGCGGGGGAAACACCGGGGAGCTGTTTTTT. It yields the protein CASCSGGNTGELFF.

The V and J genes are TRBV9 and TRBJ1-1; D ambiguous. The germline V gene has CDR1 SGDLS and CDR2 YYNGEE. CDR3 length: 13 amino acids. Trimming cost V 0 bases and J 10 bases, with 13 bases left between them. The CDR3 sequence is CASSVAGGQGAFF. The CDR3 DNA sequence: TGTGCCAGCAGCGTAGCGGGCGGGCAAGGAGCTTTCTTT.

The chain recombines TRBV6-1 with TRBJ1-5, with 8 bases that match TRBD1. Trimming cost V 2 bases and J 9 bases; bases outside gene matches: 3. The CDR3 totals 13 residues. Per germline, CDR1 MNHNS and CDR2 SASEGT. CDR3 nucleotide sequence: TGTGCCAGCAGTGAAACAGGGGGAGGGCCCCAGCATTTT. This gives the protein CASSETGGGPQHF.

The V call is TRBV7-9, the J call TRBJ2-7, with 7 bases fitting TRBD1. The germline V gene has CDR1 SEHNR and CDR2 FQNEAQ (reference sequence). V shed 2 bases and J 2 bases; nucleotides not matched to a gene: 6. The CDR3 loop spans 15 amino acids. The CDR3 DNA is TGTGCCAGCAGCTTACACCGGGACAGCACCTACGAGCAGTACTTC. Its protein product is CASSLHRDSTYEQYF.

In regard to this clone: An end of the junction differs from the germline gene, which may be a read error. V usage is TRBV2 and J usage is TRBJ2-2; 9 bases align to TRBD1. Germline V lookup: CDR1 SNHLY, CDR2 FYNNEI. This CDR3 spans 14 amino acids. For the CDR3, the DNA is TGTGCCAGCACTGAATTACAGGGGGCGCAGGAGCTGTTTTTT. This gives the protein CASTELQGAQELFF.

This clone was detected once. CDR3 nucleotide sequence: TGTGCCAGCAGCCAAGGAGGGACTAGCGGGAGAGGGAATACGCAGTATTTT. This encodes CASSQGGTSGRGNTQYF. The V and J genes are TRBV3-1 (or the pseudogene TRBV3-2) and TRBJ2-3; the match to TRBD2 covers 14 bases. CDR1 LGHDT and CDR2 YNNKEL come from the germline V gene (reference sequence). Germline trimming cut 1 base from V and 7 bases from J; bases unmatched to any gene: 7. The CDR3 has 17 amino acids.

V is TRBV2 and J is TRBJ1-5; maybe TRBD1 (5 bases). Germline loops: CDR1 SNHLY, CDR2 FYNNEI. CDR3 length: 18 residues. The V end was cut by 6 bases, the J end by 1 base, with 22 bases between. CDR3: CASSPRPLDSLSNQPQHF. Here the CDR3 DNA reads TGTGCCAGCAGCCCACGCCCCTTAGACAGTTTAAGCAATCAGCCCCAGCATTTT. Variable domain in full (rest from reference TRBV2 and TRBJ1-5): EPEVTQTPSHQVTQMGQEVILRCVPISNHLYFYWYRQILGQKVEFLVSFYNNEISEKSEIFDDQFSVERPDGSNFTLKIRSTKLEDSAMYFCASSPRPLDSLSNQPQHFGDGTRLSIL.

This sequence joins TRBV5-1 and TRBJ1-1; D is undetermined. Trimming left V 0 bases short and J 0 bases short, with 12 bases between. Per the germline V gene, CDR1 is SGHRS and CDR2 is YFSETQ. The CDR3 is 16 residues long. Here the CDR3 DNA reads TGCGCCAGCAGCTTGGACTTGGGCAGATTGAACACTGAAGCTTTCTTT. Protein: CASSLDLGRLNTEAFF. The full variable domain, with the rest looked up from reference TRBV5-1 and TRBJ1-1, is KAGVTQTPRYLIKTRGQQVTLSCSPISGHRSVSWYQQTPGQGLQFLFEYFSETQRNKGNFPGRFSGRQFSNSRSEMNVSTLELGDSALYLCASSLDLGRLNTEAFFGQGTRLTVV.

The chain carries TRBV5-4 and TRBJ2-7; weak D call: TRBD1 (5 bases). CDR1 SGHNT and CDR2 YYREEE come from the germline V gene (reference sequence). The CDR3 is made up of 14 amino acids. The V gene lost 3 bases and the J gene lost 2 bases, with 12 bases spanning the gap. CDR3 nucleotides: TGTGCCAGCAGCTCCTCAGGGCTTCCCTACGAGCAGTACTTC. This translates into CASSSSGLPYEQYF.

CDR3 protein: CASRADRGSYEQYF. CDR3 nucleotides: TGTGCCAGCAGGGCTGACCGAGGTTCCTACGAGCAGTACTTC. The genes are TRBV6-5 and TRBJ2-7, with unresolved D. Germline values: CDR1 MNHEY, CDR2 SVGAGI. The V and J ends lost 6 bases and 1 base respectively, with 13 bases between them. This CDR3 comprises 14 residues.

V usage is TRBV28 and J usage is TRBJ2-5; D is perhaps TRBD1 (6 bases). There are 16 residues in the CDR3. V lost 8 bases and J 5 bases, leaving 24 bases between the germline ends. CDR1 and CDR2 (germline): MDHEN, SYDVKM. The DNA for the CDR3 is TGTGCCAGCGCCACAGGGTGGCTGATGGCACGGGAGACCCAGTACTTC. Protein product: CASATGWLMARETQYF.

The chain combines TRBV7-9 with TRBJ1-1, with D unclear. Germline CDR1 SEHNR, CDR2 FQNEAQ (reference sequence). The CDR3 spans 14 residues. V shed 2 bases and J shed 4 bases, with 11 bases lying between them. This chain's CDR3 is CASSLQASTTEAFF. The CDR3 DNA reads TGTGCCAGCAGCTTACAGGCATCGACCACTGAAGCTTTCTTT.